Listed below are T cell receptor beta chains from one sample, sequenced in a study of blood T cell repertoires in COVID-19. Using immunoSEQ multiplex PCR, the repertoire was profiled, and TCRdb retains in-frame clones only, with some absent. In the table there are about 250,000 clones, 85% to 90% of which are singletons. The sequenced sample consisted of PBMCs or T cells enriched from blood (not recorded which). These receptors were collected from a man aged 35-49 years who had recovered from COVID-19. Both conserved end residues are part of each CDR3. A D gene is named only where the DNA matches it firmly. Size is stated for part of the rows, as once, few or many counts, or as a class when the clone is expanded.

J gene: TRBJ2-1
clone size: .
V gene: TRBV9
D gene: .
CDR3 DNA: TGTGCCAGCAGCCCCGACTTCGGGAATGAGCAGTTCTTC
CDR3 protein: CASSPDFGNEQFF

J gene: TRBJ2-1
clone size: .
V gene: TRBV19
D gene: .
CDR3 DNA: TGTGCCAGTAGCCCAGATAGCGTTCCCCACGGCGAGCAGTTCTTC
CDR3 protein: CASSPDSVPHGEQFF

J gene: TRBJ1-1
clone size: .
V gene: TRBV12-3/TRBV12-4
D gene: .
CDR3 DNA: TGTGCCAGCAGTTTAGTTCGGTGGACTGAAGCTTTCTTT
CDR3 protein: CASSLVRWTEAFF

J gene: TRBJ2-3
clone size: few
V gene: TRBV3-1/TRBV3-2
D gene: TRBD2
CDR3 DNA: TGTGCCAGCTCACGAGCTAGCGGCCGCACAGATACGCAGTATTTT
CDR3 protein: CASSRASGRTDTQYF

J gene: TRBJ2-7
clone size: .
V gene: TRBV7-8
D gene: TRBD1
CDR3 DNA: TGTGCCAGCAGCCCTAAGAGGACAGGGGGCTACGAGCAGTACTTC
CDR3 protein: CASSPKRTGGYEQYF

J gene: TRBJ1-2
clone size: .
V gene: TRBV5-6
D gene: TRBD1
CDR3 DNA: TGTGCCAGCAGCTTGGGACAGGGGGTCTTTGGCTACACCTTC
CDR3 protein: CASSLGQGVFGYTF

J gene: TRBJ2-7
clone size: .
V gene: TRBV14
D gene: TRBD2
CDR3 DNA: TGTGCCAGCAGCCAAGTCGTCGGGGGGATCTACGAGCAGTACTTC
CDR3 protein: CASSQVVGGIYEQYF

J gene: TRBJ2-7
clone size: .
V gene: TRBV19
D gene: TRBD1
CDR3 DNA: TGTGCCAGTACCCCCCGGGACAGGGGTCGGAACGAGCAGTACTTC
CDR3 protein: CASTPRDRGRNEQYF

J gene: TRBJ1-6
clone size: .
V gene: TRBV30
D gene: TRBD1
CDR3 DNA: TGTGCCCGCCGGGACAGCTATAATTCACCCCTCCACTTT
CDR3 protein: CARRDSYNSPLHF

J gene: TRBJ1-1
clone size: .
V gene: TRBV3-1/TRBV3-2
D gene: TRBD1
CDR3 DNA: TGTGCCAGCAGCCAAGGTGCCGGGACAGCTAACACTGAAGCTTTCTTT
CDR3 protein: CASSQGAGTANTEAFF

J gene: TRBJ2-1
clone size: .
V gene: TRBV4-3
D gene: TRBD2
CDR3 DNA: TGCGCCAGCAGCCAAGAAGGGGAGGGGTACAATGAGCAGTTCTTC
CDR3 protein: CASSQEGEGYNEQFF

J gene: TRBJ2-5
clone size: .
V gene: TRBV4-1
D gene: .
CDR3 DNA: TGCGCCAGCAGCCAGATGGACAGCCGGGACCTGAGCACCCAGTACTTC
CDR3 protein: CASSQMDSRDLSTQYF

J gene: TRBJ1-4
clone size: .
V gene: TRBV9
D gene: .
CDR3 DNA: TGTGCCAGCAGCGTAGCAGGGAATGAAAAACTGTTTTTT
CDR3 protein: CASSVAGNEKLFF

J gene: TRBJ1-5
clone size: .
V gene: TRBV28
D gene: .
CDR3 DNA: TGTGCCAGCAGTTTTCTTATACCACGGGTTTCAAGCAATCAGCCCCAGCATTTT
CDR3 protein: CASSFLIPRVSSNQPQHF

J gene: TRBJ1-5
clone size: .
V gene: TRBV7-2
D gene: TRBD1
CDR3 DNA: TGTGCCAGCAGCCTGACAGGGGTTAGCAATCAGCCCCAGCATTTT
CDR3 protein: CASSLTGVSNQPQHF

J gene: TRBJ1-1
clone size: .
V gene: TRBV3-1/TRBV3-2
D gene: TRBD1
CDR3 DNA: TGTGCCAGCAGCCAAGACTCTAGACAGGGCACCGGAGCTTTCTTT
CDR3 protein: CASSQDSRQGTGAFF

J gene: TRBJ2-2
clone size: .
V gene: TRBV27
D gene: .
CDR3 DNA: TGTGCCAGCACCTTTGCGGACTACCCCGGGGAGCTGTTTTTT
CDR3 protein: CASTFADYPGELFF

J gene: TRBJ2-5
clone size: .
V gene: TRBV19
D gene: .
CDR3 DNA: TGTGCCAGTAGTATCCAGGGGCCAGCCATTATGGGGGAGACCCAGTACTTC
CDR3 protein: CASSIQGPAIMGETQYF

J gene: TRBJ1-5
clone size: few
V gene: TRBV6-1
D gene: .
CDR3 DNA: TGTGCCAGCAGTGAAGCCAGGATTACTGTTAGCAATCAGCCCCAGCATTTT
CDR3 protein: CASSEARITVSNQPQHF

J gene: TRBJ2-5
clone size: .
V gene: TRBV2
D gene: TRBD2
CDR3 DNA: TGTGCCAGCAGCCCCCGGACTAGCGGGGAAGAGACCCAGTACTTC
CDR3 protein: CASSPRTSGEETQYF

J gene: TRBJ1-1
clone size: .
V gene: TRBV4-2
D gene: TRBD1
CDR3 DNA: TGTGCCAGCAGCCCGACAGGGACGAACACTGAAGCTTTCTTT
CDR3 protein: CASSPTGTNTEAFF

J gene: TRBJ1-2
clone size: .
V gene: TRBV3-1/TRBV3-2
D gene: TRBD1
CDR3 DNA: TGTGCCAGCAGCGAAGGGACAGGGGGCGCATTCTCTTCGGGCTACACCTTC
CDR3 protein: CASSEGTGGAFSSGYTF

J gene: TRBJ1-4
clone size: .
V gene: TRBV9
D gene: .
CDR3 DNA: TGTGCCAGCAGCGAGAAAGTCTCGGGGGTTCCGGATGAAAAACTGTTTTTT
CDR3 protein: CASSEKVSGVPDEKLFF

J gene: TRBJ1-2
clone size: .
V gene: TRBV12-3/TRBV12-4
D gene: .
CDR3 DNA: TGTGCCAGCAGTACTAGCGGGGCTGATGGCTACACCTTC
CDR3 protein: CASSTSGADGYTF

J gene: TRBJ1-2
clone size: .
V gene: TRBV7-2
D gene: TRBD1
CDR3 DNA: TGTGCCAGCAGCTTGCAGGGGGGTAACTATGGCTACACCTTC
CDR3 protein: CASSLQGGNYGYTF

J gene: TRBJ2-7
clone size: .
V gene: TRBV29-1
D gene: TRBD2
CDR3 DNA: TGCAGCGTTGAGGGGACTAGCGACAGCTCCTACGAGCAGTACTTC
CDR3 protein: CSVEGTSDSSYEQYF

J gene: TRBJ1-1
clone size: .
V gene: TRBV18
D gene: .
CDR3 DNA: TGTGCCAGCTCCGCGGGGAACACTGAAGCTTTCTTT
CDR3 protein: CASSAGNTEAFF

J gene: TRBJ2-4
clone size: .
V gene: TRBV24-1
D gene: .
CDR3 DNA: TGTGCCACCAGTGATTCAGGGGCAGGGGACATTCAGTACTTC
CDR3 protein: CATSDSGAGDIQYF

J gene: TRBJ1-3
clone size: .
V gene: TRBV18
D gene: TRBD1
CDR3 DNA: TGTGCCAGCTCACCACCAACAGGGGGATATGGAAACACCATATATTTT
CDR3 protein: CASSPPTGGYGNTIYF

J gene: TRBJ2-3
clone size: .
V gene: TRBV28
D gene: .
CDR3 DNA: TGTGCCAGCAGTTTAGGGCAGGCTACAGATACGCAGTATTTT
CDR3 protein: CASSLGQATDTQYF

J gene: TRBJ1-5
clone size: .
V gene: TRBV19
D gene: .
CDR3 DNA: TGTGCCAGTAGTGGGCAGGGTGATCAGCCCCAGCATTTT
CDR3 protein: CASSGQGDQPQHF

J gene: TRBJ1-1
clone size: few
V gene: TRBV7-2
D gene: TRBD1
CDR3 DNA: TGTGCCAGCAGTTTAGCAGGGGGCCAGTTCACTGAAGCTTTCTTT
CDR3 protein: CASSLAGGQFTEAFF

J gene: TRBJ2-1
clone size: .
V gene: TRBV18
D gene: TRBD1
CDR3 DNA: TGTGCCAGCTCATTTTGGACAGGGATGAGCTCCTACAATGAGCAGTTCTTC
CDR3 protein: CASSFWTGMSSYNEQFF

J gene: TRBJ2-3
clone size: .
V gene: TRBV5-1
D gene: TRBD2
CDR3 DNA: TGCGCCAGCGGGGGGGGATCGGGAGATACGCAGTATTTT
CDR3 protein: CASGGGSGDTQYF